The 26 T cell receptor beta chains below come from one sample, sequenced in a study of cytomegalovirus exposure and HLA in healthy donors. The PCR used 60 Vbeta and 13 Jbeta primers. Generated by immunoSEQ multiplex PCR, the TCRdb table keeps only in-frame clones and is missing some. Here the sample spans roughly 52,000 clones, around 78% being singletons. What was sequenced was PBMCs. These receptors all stem from a female donor in good health and CMV-seronegative.

V is TRBV5-6 and J is TRBJ2-1; the D gene is possibly TRBD1 (5 bases). CDR3 length: 12 amino acids. Deletions cut 5 bases from V and 9 bases from J, with 12 bases between. Germline V lookup: CDR1 SGHDT, CDR2 YYEEEE. As DNA, the CDR3 is TGTGCCAGCAGAACCAGGGATCGTGAGCAGTTCTTC. It translates to CASRTRDREQFF. Using reference TRBV5-6 and TRBJ2-1 for the parts outside the CDR3, the full variable domain is DAGVTQSPTHLIKTRGQQVTLRCSPKSGHDTVSWYQQALGQGPQFIFQYYEEEERQRGNFPDRFSGHQFPNYSSELNVNALLLGDSALYLCASRTRDREQFFGPGTRLTVL.

CDR3 residues: CASSQGWVPSGNEQFF. CDR3 nucleotides: TGTGCCAGCAGCCAAGGGTGGGTGCCTAGCGGGAACGAGCAGTTCTTC. V is TRBV4-2 and J is TRBJ2-1, with 9 nucleotides matching TRBD2. Germline V CDR1 and CDR2: LGHNA, YNFKEQ. V lost 1 base to trimming and J lost 10 bases; unmatched junction nucleotides: 11. CDR3 size: 16 residues.

V usage is TRBV4-1 and J usage is TRBJ2-2, with a possible D match to TRBD2 (5 bases). This CDR3 contains 17 residues. The V end lost 0 bases, the J end lost 6 bases, and 17 bases lay between the germline ends. CDR1 and CDR2 (germline): MGHRA, YSYEKL. CDR3 sequence: CASSQDGLAGFAGELFF. In DNA, the CDR3 is TGCGCCAGCAGCCAAGATGGGCTAGCTGGGTTCGCCGGGGAGCTGTTTTTT.

The rearrangement links TRBV19 to TRBJ1-4, with 7 bases aligning to TRBD1. The CDR3 length is 15 residues. Germline V lookup: CDR1 LNHDA, CDR2 SQIVND (reference sequence). J lost 3 bases, V lost 4 bases, and 5 bases had no gene match. CDR3 DNA: TGTGCCAGTAGTAAATTGGACAGGTCTAATGAAAAACTGTTTTTT. Amino acid sequence: CASSKLDRSNEKLFF.

The chain has TRBV29-1 and TRBJ2-5; D perhaps matches TRBD1 (5 bases). Looked up from germline, CDR1 is SQVTM and CDR2 is ANQGSEA. The V gene lost 4 bases and the J gene lost 3 bases, with 12 bases spanning the gap. This CDR3 comprises 13 residues. CDR3 in amino acids: CSVGVGREETQYF. The CDR3 nucleotides are TGCAGCGTTGGCGTGGGCAGGGAAGAGACCCAGTACTTC. The full variable domain, completed using reference TRBV29-1 and TRBJ2-5, is SAVISQKPSRDICQRGTSLTIQCQVDSQVTMMFWYRQQPGQSLTLIATANQGSEATYESGFVIDKFPISRPNLTFSTLTVSNMSPEDSSIYLCSVGVGREETQYFGPGTRLLVL.

This clone was seen only once. This chain links TRBV19 with TRBJ2-5, with 8 bases aligning to TRBD2. Trimming took 6 bases from V and 2 from J; bases not matched to a gene: 8. The CDR3 covers 15 residues. The germline CDR1 and CDR2 sequences are LNHDA and SQIVND (reference sequence). The CDR3 protein is CASSPAGGTQETQYF. Here the CDR3 DNA reads TGTGCCAGTAGCCCGGCGGGGGGCACACAAGAGACCCAGTACTTC. The variable domain in full, with the rest retrieved from reference TRBV19 and TRBJ2-5, is DGGITQSPKYLFRKEGQNVTLSCEQNLNHDAMYWYRQDPGQGLRLIYYSQIVNDFQKGDIAEGYSVSREKKESFPLTVTSAQKNPTAFYLCASSPAGGTQETQYFGPGTRLLVL.

This chain connects TRBV30 to TRBJ2-5; D is uncertain. The better agreement between TRBJ2-7 and the DNA end casts doubt on the J call. CDR1 and CDR2 (germline): GTSNPN, SVGIG (reference sequence). The length of the CDR3 is 13 residues. Here the CDR3 reads CAWSAVSSYEQYF. CDR3 nucleotide sequence: TGTGCCTGGTCTGCAGTTAGCTCCTACGAGCAGTACTTC.

The chain links TRBV7-9 to TRBJ1-5; 7 nucleotides agree with TRBD1. Germline V gives CDR1 SEHNR, CDR2 FQNEAQ (reference sequence). With V trimmed by 5 bases and J by 4 bases, 5 bases remained unmatched. The CDR3 is 14 amino acids. In DNA form, the CDR3 reads TGTGCCAGCAGCCGGACAGGTTTAAATCAGCCCCAGCATTTT. It yields the protein CASSRTGLNQPQHF.

This clone was recorded only once. The J gene is TRBJ2-2, the V gene TRBV6-5; TRBD2 might be the D (5 bases). CDR3 size: 14 residues. Germline-derived CDR1 and CDR2 are MNHEY and SVGAGI. V lost 0 bases, J lost 5 bases, and 7 bases lay in between. The chain's CDR3 is CASSYSGVTGELFF. The CDR3 bases are TGTGCCAGCAGTTACTCCGGGGTGACCGGGGAGCTGTTTTTT.

This clone has only a few counts. The V call is TRBV4-3, the J call TRBJ2-6, with 11 bases fitting TRBD1. Per germline, CDR1 LGHNA and CDR2 YSLEER. Germline trimming cut 3 bases from V and 0 bases from J; bases unmatched to any gene: 10. The CDR3 is 20 residues long. The chain's CDR3 is CASSHHWDRGATSGANVLTF. As DNA, the CDR3 is TGCGCCAGCAGCCACCATTGGGACAGGGGGGCGACCTCTGGGGCCAACGTCCTGACTTTC.

In its sample, this clone was seen a few times. The chain couples TRBV9 to TRBJ2-3; D is undetermined. The CDR3 loop spans 15 amino acids. Germline V gene sequence: CDR1 SGDLS, CDR2 YYNGEE. V shed 0 bases and J shed 1 base, with 9 bases lying between them. CDR3 coding DNA: TGTGCCAGCAGCGTAGAGCTGGGCCGCACAGATACGCAGTATTTT. This sequence encodes CASSVELGRTDTQYF.

This clone was observed a single time. The chain employs TRBV4-3 and TRBJ1-1, with 8 bases lining up with TRBD1. Germline CDR1 reads LGHNA; CDR2 reads YSLEER. V shed 0 bases, J shed 4 bases, and the junction held 7 bases outside the gene matches. The CDR3 is made up of 16 amino acids. The CDR3: CASSQDPRTGRTEAFF. CDR3 nucleotides: TGCGCCAGCAGCCAAGATCCCCGGACAGGGCGCACTGAAGCTTTCTTT.

This clone has just one count. This sequence joins TRBV6-1 and TRBJ1-1; D gene uncertain. The CDR3 covers 11 residues. Germline-derived CDR1 and CDR2 are MNHNS and SASEGT. Trimming shortened V by 6 bases and J by 7 bases, and 9 bases separated the two germline ends. The CDR3 nucleotides read TGTGCCAGCAGCCTCCGGGATGAAGCTTTCTTT. Protein: CASSLRDEAFF.

The chain recombines TRBV7-9 with TRBJ1-2, with 9 bases that match TRBD1. J lost 11 bases, V lost 7 bases, and 14 bases had no gene match. The CDR3 sequence is 14 residues long. Germline V gene sequence: CDR1 SEHNR, CDR2 FQNEAQ (reference sequence). CDR3 sequence: CASTKGTGTSGYTF. The CDR3, as DNA: TGTGCCAGCACCAAAGGGACAGGGACTAGTGGGTACACCTTC.

V is TRBV5-8 and J is TRBJ2-7; no clear D. This CDR3 has 15 residues. V was shortened by 5 bases and J by 3 bases, with 18 bases between the two germline ends. Germline V gene lookup returns CDR1 SGHTS and CDR2 YDEGEE. The CDR3 loop reads CASSRLSIGRYEQYF. CDR3 sequence (DNA): TGTGCCAGCAGTCGCCTTTCTATTGGGCGCTACGAGCAGTACTTC.

To note about this clone: This sample includes further DNA sequences coding for the same CDR3. This rearrangement joins TRBV2 to TRBJ1-3; 8 bases are a match to TRBD1. V shed 7 bases and J 7 bases; nucleotides not matched to a gene: 12. Germline V gene lookup returns CDR1 SNHLY and CDR2 FYNNEI. The length of the CDR3 is 15 residues. For the CDR3, the DNA is TGTGCCAGCAACAACCCAACAGGGGGTTGGAACACCATATATTTT. This codes for CASNNPTGGWNTIYF. Together with reference TRBV2 and TRBJ1-3, the CDR3 gives the full variable domain: EPEVTQTPSHQVTQMGQEVILRCVPISNHLYFYWYRQILGQKVEFLVSFYNNEISEKSEIFDDQFSVERPDGSNFTLKIRSTKLEDSAMYFCASNNPTGGWNTIYFGEGSWLTVV.

This clone showed up just once. The DNA for the CDR3 is TGTGCCAGTAATTGGGGGCTTAACACCGGGGAGCTGTTTTTT. It codes for CASNWGLNTGELFF. The chain links TRBV19 to TRBJ2-2; D perhaps matches TRBD1 (6 bases). The CDR3 is made up of 14 amino acids. The germline CDR1 and CDR2 sequences are LNHDA and SQIVND (reference sequence). The germline V and J ends were trimmed by 7 bases and 2 bases, with 11 bases remaining between them.

The chain links TRBV29-1 to TRBJ1-2; 9 bases align to TRBD1. This CDR3 is built from 12 residues. Per germline, CDR1 SQVTM and CDR2 ANQGSEA. V lost 7 bases to trimming and J lost 5 bases; unmatched junction nucleotides: 5. In DNA, the CDR3 is TGCAGCGCTTCCGGGACAGGGTATGGCTACACCTTC. Its translation is CSASGTGYGYTF.

CDR3 sequence: CASSLEGGRGEKLFF. CDR3 DNA sequence: TGTGCCAGCAGCTTAGAGGGGGGGCGGGGTGAAAAACTGTTTTTT. The rearrangement joins TRBV7-2 to TRBJ1-4; D may be TRBD1 (6 bases). With 1 base removed from V and 7 bases from J, the gap between germline ends came to 13 bases. Germline V gene sequence: CDR1 SGHTA, CDR2 FQGNSA. The CDR3 is made up of 15 amino acids.

The chain carries TRBV6-1 and TRBJ1-1, with TRBD1 matching over 8 bases. This CDR3 comprises 17 residues. The germline V gene encodes CDR1 MNHNS and CDR2 SASEGT. The V segment lost 4 bases and the J segment 1 base; nucleotides outside the gene matches: 11. CDR3 amino acids: CASSVNNRGNRNTEAFF. In DNA, the CDR3 is TGTGCCAGCAGTGTTAATAACAGGGGGAACCGGAACACTGAAGCTTTCTTT.

The chain combines TRBV12-5 with TRBJ2-3, with 11 bases identical to TRBD1. Per germline, CDR1 LGHNT and CDR2 FRNRAP. Trimming took 0 bases from V and 4 from J; bases not matched to a gene: 3. This CDR3 comprises 16 residues. This chain's CDR3 is CASGLVLGQGADTQYF. The DNA for the CDR3 is TGTGCTAGTGGTTTGGTACTGGGACAGGGGGCAGATACGCAGTATTTT.

With respect to this clone: Relative to the germline gene, one junction end is altered; a read error may explain this. This chain links TRBV6-5 with TRBJ2-7; D may be TRBD1 (5 bases). Germline lookup yields CDR1 MNHEY and CDR2 SVGAGI. The CDR3 runs to 16 residues. This CDR3 reads CASSNSWGGRSYEQYF. The CDR3 DNA is TGTGCCAGCAGTAACTCGTGGGGCGGCAGGTCCTACGAGCAGTACTTC.

The chain is built from TRBV4-3 and TRBJ2-1; TRBD2 matches 10 bases. V was clipped by 0 bases and J by 0 bases; unmatched bases: 8. In germline, CDR1 is LGHNA, CDR2 YSLEER. CDR3 length: 19 residues. The CDR3 spells CASSQELAGARSSYNEQFF. The CDR3 DNA is TGCGCCAGCAGCCAAGAGCTAGCGGGGGCGAGGAGCTCCTACAATGAGCAGTTCTTC.

The J gene is TRBJ1-5, the V gene TRBV6-6; a weak D match, TRBD1 (6 bases). The V gene's germline CDR1 is MNHNY and CDR2 SVGAGI (reference sequence). Deletions cut 2 bases from V and 1 base from J, with 9 bases between. CDR3 size: 15 residues. Written as DNA, the CDR3 is TGTGCCAGCAGTTACCTGGGGGCGAGCAATCAGCCCCAGCATTTT. Residues: CASSYLGASNQPQHF.

The genes are TRBV5-5 and TRBJ1-1; the match to TRBD1 covers 8 bases. Trimming at V came to 4 bases and at J to 5 bases, leaving 4 bases not matched to a gene. The CDR3 spans 13 residues. CDR1 SGHKS and CDR2 YYEKEE come from the germline V gene (reference sequence). This CDR3 reads CASSQNRGTEAFF. In nucleotides, the CDR3 is TGTGCCAGCAGCCAGAACAGGGGGACTGAAGCTTTCTTT.

In nucleotides, the CDR3 is TGCGCCAGCTGCCCTCGGACAGCACAAGAGACCCAGTACTTC. This encodes CASCPRTAQETQYF. The V call is TRBV5-1, the J call TRBJ2-5, with D possibly TRBD1 on 6 matching bases. Germline V lookup: CDR1 SGHRS, CDR2 YFSETQ. With 7 bases removed from V and 2 bases from J, the gap between germline ends came to 15 bases. This CDR3 spans 14 amino acids.